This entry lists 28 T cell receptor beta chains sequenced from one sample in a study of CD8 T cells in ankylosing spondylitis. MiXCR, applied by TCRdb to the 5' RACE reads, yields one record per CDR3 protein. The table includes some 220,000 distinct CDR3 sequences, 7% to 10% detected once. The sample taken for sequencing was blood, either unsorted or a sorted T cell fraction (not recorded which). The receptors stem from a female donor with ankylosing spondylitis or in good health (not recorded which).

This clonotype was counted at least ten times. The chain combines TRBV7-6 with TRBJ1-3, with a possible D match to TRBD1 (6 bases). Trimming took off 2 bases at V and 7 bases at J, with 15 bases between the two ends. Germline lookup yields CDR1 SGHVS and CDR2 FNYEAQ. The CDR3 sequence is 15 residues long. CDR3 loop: CASSLIGGRGNTIYF. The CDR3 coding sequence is TGTGCCAGCAGCTTAATTGGGGGCCGGGGGAACACCATATATTTT.

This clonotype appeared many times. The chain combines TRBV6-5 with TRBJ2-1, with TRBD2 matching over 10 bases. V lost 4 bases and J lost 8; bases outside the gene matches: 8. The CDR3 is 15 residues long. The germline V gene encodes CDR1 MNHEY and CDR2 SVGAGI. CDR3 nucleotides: TGTGCCAGCAGTTGGATAGCGGGAGGCTTGGATGAGCAGTTCTTC. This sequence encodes CASSWIAGGLDEQFF.

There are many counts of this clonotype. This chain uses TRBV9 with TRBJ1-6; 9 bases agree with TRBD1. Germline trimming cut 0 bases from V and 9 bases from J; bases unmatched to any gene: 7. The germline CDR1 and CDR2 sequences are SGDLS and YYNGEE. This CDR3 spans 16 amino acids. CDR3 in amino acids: CASSVAPNRGPSPLHF. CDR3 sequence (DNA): TGTGCCAGCAGCGTAGCTCCCAACAGGGGGCCTTCACCCCTCCACTTT.

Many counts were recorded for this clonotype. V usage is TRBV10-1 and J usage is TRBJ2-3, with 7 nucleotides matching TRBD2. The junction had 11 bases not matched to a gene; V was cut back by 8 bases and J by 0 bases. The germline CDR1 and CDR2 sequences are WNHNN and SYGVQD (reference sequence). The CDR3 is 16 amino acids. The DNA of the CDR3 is TGCGCCAGCGGCGGGCGGCGGGAGCGCAGCACAGATACGCAGTATTTT. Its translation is CASGGRRERSTDTQYF.

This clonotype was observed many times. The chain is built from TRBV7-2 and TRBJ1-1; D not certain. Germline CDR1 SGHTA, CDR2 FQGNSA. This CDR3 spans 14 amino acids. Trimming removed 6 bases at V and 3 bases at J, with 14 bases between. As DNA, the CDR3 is TGTGCCAGCAGTTTATCCCTTGGGGACACTGAAGCTTTCTTT. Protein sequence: CASSLSLGDTEAFF.

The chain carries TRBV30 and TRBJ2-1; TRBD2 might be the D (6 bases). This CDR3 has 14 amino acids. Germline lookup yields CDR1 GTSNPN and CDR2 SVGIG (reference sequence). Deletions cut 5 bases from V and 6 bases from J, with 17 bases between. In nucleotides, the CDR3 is TGTGCCTGGTGCGCCTCCAGGAGGGTCAATGAGCAGTTCTTC. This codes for CAWCASRRVNEQFF.

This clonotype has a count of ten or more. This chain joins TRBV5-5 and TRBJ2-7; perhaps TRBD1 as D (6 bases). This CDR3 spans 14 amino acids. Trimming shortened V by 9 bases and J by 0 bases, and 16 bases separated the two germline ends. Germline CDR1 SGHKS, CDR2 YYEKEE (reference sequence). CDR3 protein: CATADGTYSYEQYF. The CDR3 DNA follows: TGTGCCACCGCCGACGGGACATACTCCTACGAGCAGTACTTC.

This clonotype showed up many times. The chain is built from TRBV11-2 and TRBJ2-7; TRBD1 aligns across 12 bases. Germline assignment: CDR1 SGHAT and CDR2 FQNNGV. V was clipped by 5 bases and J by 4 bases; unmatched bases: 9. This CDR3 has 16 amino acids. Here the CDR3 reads CASSPGGQGAFYEQYF. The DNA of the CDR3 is TGTGCCAGCAGCCCAGGGGGACAGGGGGCGTTTTACGAGCAGTACTTC.

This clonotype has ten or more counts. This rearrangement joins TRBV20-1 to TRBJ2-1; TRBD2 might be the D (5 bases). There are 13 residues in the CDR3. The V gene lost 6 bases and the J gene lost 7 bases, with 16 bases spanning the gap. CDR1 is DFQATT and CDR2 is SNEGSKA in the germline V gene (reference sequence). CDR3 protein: CSAPPSSGNEQFF. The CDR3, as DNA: TGCAGTGCACCACCTAGCTCGGGGAATGAGCAGTTCTTC.

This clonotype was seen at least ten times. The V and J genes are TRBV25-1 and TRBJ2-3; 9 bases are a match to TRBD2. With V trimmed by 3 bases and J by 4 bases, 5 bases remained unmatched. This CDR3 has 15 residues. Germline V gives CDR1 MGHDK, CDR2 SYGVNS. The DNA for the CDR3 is TGTGCCAGCAGTGAGCGGGAGGGTAGTCCAGATACGCAGTATTTT. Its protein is CASSEREGSPDTQYF.

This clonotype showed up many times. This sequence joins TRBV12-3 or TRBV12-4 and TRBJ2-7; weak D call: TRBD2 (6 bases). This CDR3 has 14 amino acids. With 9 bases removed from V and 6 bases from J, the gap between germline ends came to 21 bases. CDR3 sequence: CASGSAGSLREQYF. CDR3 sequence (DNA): TGTGCCAGTGGTTCGGCGGGAAGTCTTCGCGAGCAGTACTTC.

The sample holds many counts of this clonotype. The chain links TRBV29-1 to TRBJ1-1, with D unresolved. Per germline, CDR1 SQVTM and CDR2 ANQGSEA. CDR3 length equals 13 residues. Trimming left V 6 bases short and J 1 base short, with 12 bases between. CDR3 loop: CSVAMRKNTEAFF. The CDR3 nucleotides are TGCAGCGTAGCCATGAGAAAGAACACTGAAGCTTTCTTT.

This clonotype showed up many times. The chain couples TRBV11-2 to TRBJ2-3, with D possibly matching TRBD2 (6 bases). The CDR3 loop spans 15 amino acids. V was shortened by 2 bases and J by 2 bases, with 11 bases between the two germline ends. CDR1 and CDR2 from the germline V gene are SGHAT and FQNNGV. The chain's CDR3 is CASSLSGAATDTQYF. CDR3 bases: TGTGCCAGCAGCTTATCGGGAGCCGCCACAGATACGCAGTATTTT.

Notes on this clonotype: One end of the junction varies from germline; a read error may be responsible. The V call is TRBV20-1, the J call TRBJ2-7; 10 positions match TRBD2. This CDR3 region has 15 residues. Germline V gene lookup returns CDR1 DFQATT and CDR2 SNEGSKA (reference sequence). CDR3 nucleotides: TGCTGTGCTAGTAAAAGGACTAGCGGCCTCAACGAGCAGTACTTC. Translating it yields CCASKRTSGLNEQYF.

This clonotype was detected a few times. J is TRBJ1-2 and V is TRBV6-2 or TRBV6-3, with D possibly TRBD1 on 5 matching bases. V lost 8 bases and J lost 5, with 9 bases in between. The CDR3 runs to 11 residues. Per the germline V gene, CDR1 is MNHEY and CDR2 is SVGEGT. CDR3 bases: TGTGCCAGCTGGGACGGATATGGCTACACCTTC. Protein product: CASWDGYGYTF.

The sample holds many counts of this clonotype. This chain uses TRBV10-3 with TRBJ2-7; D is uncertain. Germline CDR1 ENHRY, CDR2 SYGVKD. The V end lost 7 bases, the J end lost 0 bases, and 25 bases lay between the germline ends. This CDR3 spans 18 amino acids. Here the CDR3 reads CAITERLRLLDSSYEQYF. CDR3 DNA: TGTGCCATCACCGAGAGACTGCGTCTCCTCGACTCCTCCTACGAGCAGTACTTC.

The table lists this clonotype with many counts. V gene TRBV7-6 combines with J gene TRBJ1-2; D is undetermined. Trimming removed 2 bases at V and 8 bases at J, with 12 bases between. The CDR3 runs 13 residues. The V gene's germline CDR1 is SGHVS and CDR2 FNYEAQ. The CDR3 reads CASSLSPREGYTF. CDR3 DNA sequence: TGTGCCAGCAGCTTATCGCCTCGCGAGGGCTACACCTTC.

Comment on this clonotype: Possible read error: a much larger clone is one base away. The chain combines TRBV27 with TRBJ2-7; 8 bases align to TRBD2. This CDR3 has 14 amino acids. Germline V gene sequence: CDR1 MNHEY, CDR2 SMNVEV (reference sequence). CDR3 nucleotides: TGTGCCAGCAAGACTAGCGAAGGAGGGTACGAGCAGTGCTTC. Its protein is CASKTSEGGYEQCF.

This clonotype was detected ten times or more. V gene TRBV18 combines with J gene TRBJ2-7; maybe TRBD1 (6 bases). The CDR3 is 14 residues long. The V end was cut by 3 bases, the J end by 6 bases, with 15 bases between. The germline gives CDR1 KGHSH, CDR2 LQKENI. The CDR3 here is CASSPRDIQAEQYF. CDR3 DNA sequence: TGTGCCAGCTCACCTCGGGACATTCAGGCCGAGCAGTACTTC. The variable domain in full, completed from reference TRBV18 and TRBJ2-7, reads NAGVMQNPRHLVRRRGQEARLRCSPMKGHSHVYWYRQLPEEGLKFMVYLQKENIIDESGMPKERFSAEFPKEGPSILRIQQVVRGDSAAYFCASSPRDIQAEQYFGPGTRLTVT.

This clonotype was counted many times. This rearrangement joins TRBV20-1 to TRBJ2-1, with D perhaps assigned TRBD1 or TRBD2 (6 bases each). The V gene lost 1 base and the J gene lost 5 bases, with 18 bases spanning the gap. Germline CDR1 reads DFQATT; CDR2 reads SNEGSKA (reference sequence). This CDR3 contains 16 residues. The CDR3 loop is CSARGGAGIRNNEQFF. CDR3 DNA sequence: TGCAGTGCTAGAGGGGGGGCGGGGATCCGAAACAATGAGCAGTTCTTC.

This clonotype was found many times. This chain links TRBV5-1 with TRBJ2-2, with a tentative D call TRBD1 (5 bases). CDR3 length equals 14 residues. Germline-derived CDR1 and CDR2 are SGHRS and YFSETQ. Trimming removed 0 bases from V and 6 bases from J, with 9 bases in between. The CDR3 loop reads CASSLARAAGELFF. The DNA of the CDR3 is TGCGCCAGCAGCTTGGCCAGGGCGGCCGGGGAGCTGTTTTTT.

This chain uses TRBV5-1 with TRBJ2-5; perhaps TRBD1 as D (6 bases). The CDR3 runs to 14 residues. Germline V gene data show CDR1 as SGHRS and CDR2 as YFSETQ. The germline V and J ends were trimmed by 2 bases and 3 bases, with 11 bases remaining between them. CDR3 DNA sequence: TGCGCCAGCAGCTTCGGTAGGGGGAAAGAGACCCAGTACTTC. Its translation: CASSFGRGKETQYF.

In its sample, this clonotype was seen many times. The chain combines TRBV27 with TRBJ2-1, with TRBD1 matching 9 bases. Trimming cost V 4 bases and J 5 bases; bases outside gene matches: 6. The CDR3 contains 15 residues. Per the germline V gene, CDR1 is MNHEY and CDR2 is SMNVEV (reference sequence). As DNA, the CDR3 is TGTGCCAGCAGTTATCGGACAGGGGAGGACAATGAGCAGTTCTTC. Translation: CASSYRTGEDNEQFF.

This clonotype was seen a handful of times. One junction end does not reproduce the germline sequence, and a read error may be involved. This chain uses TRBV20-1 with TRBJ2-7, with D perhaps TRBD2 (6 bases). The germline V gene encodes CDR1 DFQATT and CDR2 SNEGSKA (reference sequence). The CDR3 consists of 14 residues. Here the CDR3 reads CSAQDRSGVYEQCF. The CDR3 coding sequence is TGCAGTGCCCAGGACCGTTCGGGGGTCTACGAGCAGTGCTTC.

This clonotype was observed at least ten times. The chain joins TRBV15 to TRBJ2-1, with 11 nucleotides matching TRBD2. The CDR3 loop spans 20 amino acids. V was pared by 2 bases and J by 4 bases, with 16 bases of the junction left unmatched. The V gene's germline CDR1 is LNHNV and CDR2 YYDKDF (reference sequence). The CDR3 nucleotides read TGTGCCACCAGCAGATCCCCTCCTGGAACGACTAGCGGGGCGTACAATGAGCAGTTCTTC. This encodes CATSRSPPGTTSGAYNEQFF.

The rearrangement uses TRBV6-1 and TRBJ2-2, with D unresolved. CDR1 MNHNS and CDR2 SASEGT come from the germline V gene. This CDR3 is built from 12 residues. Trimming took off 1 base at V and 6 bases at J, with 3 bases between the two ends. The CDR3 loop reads CASSEVAGELFF. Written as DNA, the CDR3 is TGTGCCAGCAGTGAAGTTGCCGGGGAGCTGTTTTTT.

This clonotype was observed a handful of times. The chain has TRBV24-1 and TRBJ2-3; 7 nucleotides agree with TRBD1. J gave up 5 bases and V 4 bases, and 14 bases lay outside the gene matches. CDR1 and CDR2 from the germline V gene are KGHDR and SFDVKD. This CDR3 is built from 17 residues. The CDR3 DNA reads TGTGCCACCAGTGAAAGGGACAGAAAAAGCTACCGAGATACGCAGTATTTT. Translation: CATSERDRKSYRDTQYF.

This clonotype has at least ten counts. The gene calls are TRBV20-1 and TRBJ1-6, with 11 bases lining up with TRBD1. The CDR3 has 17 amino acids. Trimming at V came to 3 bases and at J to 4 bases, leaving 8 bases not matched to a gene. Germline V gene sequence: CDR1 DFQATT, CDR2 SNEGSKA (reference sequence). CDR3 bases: TGCAGTGCTAGGAGGACAGGGGGCGCTGAGTATAATTCACCCCTCCACTTT. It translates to CSARRTGGAEYNSPLHF.